The 17 T cell receptor beta chains given below trace back to one sample, sequenced in a study of blood T cell repertoires in COVID-19. Profiled with immunoSEQ multiplex PCR; TCRdb holds only in-frame clones, not every one. The data show about 370,000 clones, with over 85% seen just once and about 1.7% held by the top ten. Sequencing was carried out using PBMCs or T cells enriched from blood (not recorded which). Receptor source: a woman aged 25 to 45 who had recovered from COVID-19.

The genes are TRBV5-1 and TRBJ2-3; no clear D gene. The germline CDR1 and CDR2 sequences are SGHRS and YFSETQ. The CDR3 is made up of 15 amino acids. V gave up 4 bases and J gave up 2 bases, with 14 bases separating them. The CDR3: CASSKPSSYTDTQYF. The CDR3 DNA sequence: TGCGCCAGCAGCAAGCCCTCGTCGTACACAGATACGCAGTATTTT.

The CDR3 loop is CASSLAGTGGVAEAFF. As DNA, the CDR3 is TGTGCCAGCAGCTTAGCAGGGACAGGGGGCGTCGCTGAAGCTTTCTTT. This sequence joins TRBV7-2 and TRBJ1-1; TRBD1 aligns across 12 bases. In germline, CDR1 is SGHTA, CDR2 FQGNSA. The CDR3 contains 16 residues. Losses at the gene ends were 0 bases for V and 6 bases for J; bases not matched to a gene: 5. Filled out from reference TRBV7-2 and TRBJ1-1, the complete variable domain reads GAGVSQSPSNKVTEKGKDVELRCDPISGHTALYWYRQSLGQGLEFLIYFQGNSAPDKSGLPSDRFSAERTGGSVSTLTIQRTQQEDSAVYLCASSLAGTGGVAEAFFGQGTRLTVV.

This rearrangement joins TRBV3-1 (or the pseudogene TRBV3-2) to TRBJ1-2; D is possibly TRBD1 (5 bases). Trimming cost V 0 bases and J 7 bases, with 18 bases left between them. Germline V gene data show CDR1 as LGHDT and CDR2 as YNNKEL (reference sequence). This CDR3 comprises 16 residues. The CDR3 DNA is TGTGCCAGCAGCCAAGATGATCCGGGGGTCAGTTGTGGCTACACCTTC. Translation: CASSQDDPGVSCGYTF.

V is TRBV11-2 and J is TRBJ1-1; maybe TRBD1 (6 bases). The CDR3 consists of 13 residues. The ends were cut back, 5 bases at V and 5 bases at J, with 12 bases in the middle. The germline V gene has CDR1 SGHAT and CDR2 FQNNGV. Here the CDR3 DNA reads TGTGCCAGCAGCCCACAGGGAAGGACTGAAGCTTTCTTT. As protein: CASSPQGRTEAFF.

The chain couples TRBV6-2 or TRBV6-3 to TRBJ1-4; no clear D. Germline CDR1 reads MNHEY; CDR2 reads SVGEGT. V was cut by 5 bases and J by 8 bases, with 9 bases left in between. The CDR3 totals 12 residues. The chain's CDR3 is CASSQNFEKLFF. The CDR3 nucleotides are TGTGCCAGCAGTCAAAACTTCGAAAAACTGTTTTTT.

The V call is TRBV24-1, the J call TRBJ1-2, with 7 bases that match TRBD1. The CDR3 extends over 13 amino acids. The V and J ends lost 6 bases and 8 bases, in that order; junction bases with no gene match: 8. Per germline, CDR1 KGHDR and CDR2 SFDVKD. The CDR3 region is CATSPDREWGYTF. The CDR3 bases are TGTGCCACCAGTCCAGACAGGGAGTGGGGCTACACCTTC.

This clone was detected once. The CDR3 sequence is CASGLLGGQGDSEAFF. The CDR3 DNA sequence: TGTGCTAGTGGTTTATTGGGGGGACAGGGGGACTCTGAAGCTTTCTTT. The rearrangement uses TRBV12-5 and TRBJ1-1, with 11 bases fitting TRBD1. CDR1 and CDR2 (germline): LGHNT, FRNRAP. The CDR3 is made up of 16 amino acids. The trim removed 3 bases at V and 6 bases at J, leaving 9 bases unmatched.

The genes are TRBV5-1 and TRBJ2-5; weak D call: TRBD1 (6 bases). This CDR3 spans 15 amino acids. The V end was cut by 3 bases, the J end by 3 bases, with 15 bases between. Germline V gene data show CDR1 as SGHRS and CDR2 as YFSETQ. The DNA of the CDR3 is TGCGCCAGCAGCTCCGAAGGGACAACCGAAGAGACCCAGTACTTC. Residues: CASSSEGTTEETQYF.

DNA of the CDR3: TGTGCCAGCAGCGGGCAAATTGACCAAGAGACCCAGTACTTC. Encoded protein: CASSGQIDQETQYF. The chain joins TRBV5-4 to TRBJ2-5, with D unclear. Per the germline V gene, CDR1 is SGHNT and CDR2 is YYREEE (reference sequence). V lost 4 bases, J lost 0 bases, and 10 bases lay in between. This CDR3 is built from 14 residues.

The chain combines TRBV27 with TRBJ2-2; 7 bases are shared with TRBD2. Germline CDR1 and CDR2: MNHEY and SMNVEV (reference sequence). The trim removed 3 bases at V and 7 bases at J, leaving 5 bases unmatched. This CDR3 region has 14 residues. CDR3 residues: CASSFGGRGGELFF. DNA of the CDR3: TGTGCCAGCAGTTTCGGGGGGAGAGGCGGGGAGCTGTTTTTT.

The chain's CDR3 is CASSLEGTNRASWDYEQYF. The CDR3 DNA reads TGCGCCAGCAGCTTGGAGGGCACTAACAGGGCCTCCTGGGACTACGAGCAGTACTTC. The chain carries TRBV5-1 and TRBJ2-7, with D perhaps matching TRBD1 (6 bases). In germline, CDR1 is SGHRS, CDR2 YFSETQ. V lost 0 bases and J lost 3, with 25 bases in between. The CDR3 extends over 19 amino acids.

V gene TRBV7-9 combines with J gene TRBJ1-2; D call uncertain. The CDR3 is made up of 13 amino acids. Per germline, CDR1 SEHNR and CDR2 FQNEAQ (reference sequence). V lost 6 bases and J lost 4, with 12 bases in between. The CDR3 loop is CASSRDRSYGYTF. DNA for the CDR3: TGTGCCAGCAGTCGCGACCGGAGCTATGGCTACACCTTC.

The genes are TRBV7-9 and TRBJ1-1; D is unclear. The CDR3 is 12 residues long. The V gene's germline CDR1 is SEHNR and CDR2 FQNEAQ (reference sequence). With 6 bases removed from V and 2 bases from J, the gap between germline ends came to 7 bases. For the CDR3, the DNA is TGTGCCAGCAGTTCCAGTAACACTGAAGCTTTCTTT. Its translation is CASSSSNTEAFF. The whole variable domain, remainder taken from reference TRBV7-9 and TRBJ1-1, is DTGVSQNPRHKITKRGQNVTFRCDPISEHNRLYWYRQTLGQGPEFLTYFQNEAQLEKSRLLSDRFSAERPKGSFSTLEIQRTEQGDSAMYLCASSSSNTEAFFGQGTRLTVV.

CDR3 DNA: TGTGCCAGCAGCTCGACAGCGAACACTGAAGCTTTCTTT. This gives the protein CASSSTANTEAFF. The chain is built from TRBV6-5 and TRBJ1-1; the D gene is possibly TRBD1 (5 bases). This CDR3 region has 13 residues. V was trimmed by 6 bases and J by 1 base, leaving 9 bases between them. Germline V gives CDR1 MNHEY, CDR2 SVGAGI.

CDR3 DNA: TGTGCCAGCAGCTCTAGGGGGTCTGGGGCCAACGTCCTGACTTTC. Translating gives CASSSRGSGANVLTF. The chain carries TRBV5-4 and TRBJ2-6, with D tentatively TRBD1 (6 bases). This CDR3 contains 15 residues. CDR1 is SGHNT, CDR2 YYREEE, per germline (reference sequence). Trimming cost V 3 bases and J 1 base, with 8 bases left between them. Using reference TRBV5-4 and TRBJ2-6 for the parts outside the CDR3, the full variable domain is ETGVTQSPTHLIKTRGQQVTLRCSSQSGHNTVSWYQQALGQGPQFIFQYYREEENGRGNFPPRFSGLQFPNYSSELNVNALELDDSALYLCASSSRGSGANVLTFGAGSRLTVL.

V usage is TRBV13 and J usage is TRBJ1-2; D may be TRBD1 (6 bases). The CDR3 has 14 residues. Germline lookup yields CDR1 PRHDT and CDR2 FYEKMQ (reference sequence). V dropped 5 bases and J dropped 4 bases, with 14 bases sitting between them. The CDR3 region is CASSEGGGAYGYTF. As DNA, the CDR3 is TGTGCCAGCAGCGAAGGAGGGGGGGCCTATGGCTACACCTTC.

The chain links TRBV11-2 to TRBJ2-3, with no clear D. The CDR3 length is 15 residues. V was clipped by 4 bases and J by 6 bases, with 17 bases between them. CDR1 SGHAT and CDR2 FQNNGV come from the germline V gene. The CDR3 reads CASSSLRGKVDTQYF. The CDR3 coding sequence is TGTGCCAGCAGCTCACTCCGAGGTAAAGTGGATACGCAGTATTTT. The full variable domain, its missing parts supplied by reference TRBV11-2 and TRBJ2-3, is EAGVAQSPRYKIIEKRQSVAFWCNPISGHATLYWYQQILGQGPKLLIQFQNNGVVDDSQLPKDRFSAERLKGVDSTLKIQPAKLEDSAVYLCASSSLRGKVDTQYFGPGTRLTVL.